What follows is one TCR beta chain and its context. Its antigen is undetermined. The sample originates from a study of shared clonotypes between healthy human individuals. Study-wide results and limits: Estimated clonotype richness was generally higher in naive than memory subsets.

In germline, CDR1 is SGHNT, CDR2 YYREEE (reference sequence). The ends were cut back, 0 bases at V and 9 bases at J, with 6 bases in the middle. The CDR3 has 11 amino acids. Sorted-subset replicate PCRs used 150 to 200 ng of genomic DNA. This amount corresponded to approximately 30,000 T cell genomes. This table comes from immunoSEQ multiplex PCR, and its TCRdb copy is limited to in-frame clones, with some not included. The sample includes about 2.3 million clones, around 90% seen only once; the top ten take 0.37%. The sequenced material came from naive CD4+ T cells from PBMCs. The subset denotes: CD45RA+ positively selected. This rearrangement joins TRBV5-4 to TRBJ2-5, with D possibly being TRBD2 (5 bases). This sequence was found in a young man in good health. Some clones in this sample may be carry-over from other donors' samples. Here the CDR3 reads CASSLGGSQYF. Written as DNA, the CDR3 is TGTGCCAGCAGCTTGGGAGGGTCCCAGTACTTC.